These 2 T cell receptor beta chains were sequenced from one sample in a study of T cells in Graves' hyperthyroidism and ophthalmopathy. There were TCR beta CDR3 regions amplified from RNA transcripts. Initially, a first-round RT-PCR of the TCR CDR3 employed the HTBI primer set. TCRdb analysed the multiplex PCR reads with MiXCR anew, one entry per CDR3 protein. The profile shows about 270,000 distinct CDR3 sequences, less than 30% of them singletons. Sequenced sample: blood. Every receptor here comes from a middle-aged man with Graves' hyperthyroidism that later progressed to Graves' ophthalmopathy.

This clonotype was recorded many times. CDR3 bases: TGTGCCAGTAGCCCGAAGGGCTACTATGGCTACACCTTC. Protein product: CASSPKGYYGYTF. The V gene is TRBV19, the J gene TRBJ1-2, with D hard to call. Germline V gene sequence: CDR1 LNHDA, CDR2 SQIVND (reference sequence). The CDR3 length is 13 residues. Trimming left V 6 bases short and J 3 bases short, with 11 bases between.

J is TRBJ1-1 and V is TRBV7-3; TRBD1 might be the D (6 bases). The CDR3 covers 16 residues. V shed 2 bases and J shed 5 bases, with 18 bases lying between them. Per the germline V gene, CDR1 is SGHTA and CDR2 is FQGTGA. The CDR3 DNA reads TGTGCCAGCAGCTTATCCGAGGCAGGGAGGGGGACTGAAGCTTTCTTT. This gives the protein CASSLSEAGRGTEAFF.